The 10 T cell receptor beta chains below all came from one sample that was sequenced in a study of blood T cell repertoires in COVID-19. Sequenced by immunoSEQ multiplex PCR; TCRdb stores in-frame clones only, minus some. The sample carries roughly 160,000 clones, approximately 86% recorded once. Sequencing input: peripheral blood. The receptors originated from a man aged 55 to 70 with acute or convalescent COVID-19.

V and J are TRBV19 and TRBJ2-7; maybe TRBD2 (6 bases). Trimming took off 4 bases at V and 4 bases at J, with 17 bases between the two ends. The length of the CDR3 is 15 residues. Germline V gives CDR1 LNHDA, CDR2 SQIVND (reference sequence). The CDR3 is CASSTLEGLGYEQYF. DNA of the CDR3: TGTGCCAGTAGTACTTTGGAGGGCCTAGGATACGAGCAGTACTTC. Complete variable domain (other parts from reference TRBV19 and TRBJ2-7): DGGITQSPKYLFRKEGQNVTLSCEQNLNHDAMYWYRQDPGQGLRLIYYSQIVNDFQKGDIAEGYSVSREKKESFPLTVTSAQKNPTAFYLCASSTLEGLGYEQYFGPGTRLTVT.

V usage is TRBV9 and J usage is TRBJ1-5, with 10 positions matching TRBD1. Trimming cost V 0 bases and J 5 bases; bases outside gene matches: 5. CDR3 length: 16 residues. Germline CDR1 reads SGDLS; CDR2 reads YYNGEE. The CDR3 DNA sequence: TGTGCCAGCAGCGTAGAGGGGGGGACAGGGGATCAGCCCCAGCATTTT. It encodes CASSVEGGTGDQPQHF.

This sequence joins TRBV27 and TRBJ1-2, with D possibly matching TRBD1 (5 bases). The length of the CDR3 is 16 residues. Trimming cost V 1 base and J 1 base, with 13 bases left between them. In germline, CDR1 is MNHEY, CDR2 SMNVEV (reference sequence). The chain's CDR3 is CASSLYSGGNNYGYTF. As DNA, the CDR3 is TGTGCCAGCAGTTTATATTCGGGGGGGAATAACTATGGCTACACCTTC.

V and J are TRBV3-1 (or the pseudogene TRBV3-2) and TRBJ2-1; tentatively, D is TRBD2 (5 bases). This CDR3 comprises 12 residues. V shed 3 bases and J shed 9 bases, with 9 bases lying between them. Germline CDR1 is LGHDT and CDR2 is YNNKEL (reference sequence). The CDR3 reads CASSQLAREQFF. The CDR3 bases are TGTGCCAGCAGCCAGCTAGCTCGTGAGCAGTTCTTC.

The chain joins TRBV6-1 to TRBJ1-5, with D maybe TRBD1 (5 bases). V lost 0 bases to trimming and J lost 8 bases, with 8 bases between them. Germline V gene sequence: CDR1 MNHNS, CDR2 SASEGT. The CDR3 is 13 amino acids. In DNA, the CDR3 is TGTGCCAGCAGTGAAGCGTGGGGGGAGCCCCAGCATTTT. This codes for CASSEAWGEPQHF.

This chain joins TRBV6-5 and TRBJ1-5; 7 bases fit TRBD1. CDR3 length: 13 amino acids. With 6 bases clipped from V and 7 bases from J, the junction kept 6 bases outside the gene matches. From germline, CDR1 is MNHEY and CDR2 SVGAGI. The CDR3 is CASSQTGLQPQHF. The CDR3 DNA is TGTGCCAGCAGCCAGACAGGGTTACAGCCCCAGCATTTT.

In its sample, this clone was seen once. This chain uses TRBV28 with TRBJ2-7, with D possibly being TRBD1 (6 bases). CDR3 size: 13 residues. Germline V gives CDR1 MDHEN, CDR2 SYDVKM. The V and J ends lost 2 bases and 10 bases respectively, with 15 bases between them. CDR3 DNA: TGTGCCAGCAGTTTAATGAGACAGGCCTCTCAGTACTTC. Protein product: CASSLMRQASQYF.

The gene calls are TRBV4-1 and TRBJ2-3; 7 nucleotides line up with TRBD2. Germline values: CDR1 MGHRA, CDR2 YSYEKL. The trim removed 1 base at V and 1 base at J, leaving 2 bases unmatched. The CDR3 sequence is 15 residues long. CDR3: CASSQGTRGTDTQYF. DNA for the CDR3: TGCGCCAGCAGCCAAGGGACTAGGGGCACAGATACGCAGTATTTT.

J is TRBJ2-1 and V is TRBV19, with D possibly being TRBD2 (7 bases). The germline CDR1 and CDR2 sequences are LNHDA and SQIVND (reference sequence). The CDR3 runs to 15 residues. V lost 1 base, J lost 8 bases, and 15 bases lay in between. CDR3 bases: TGTGCCAGTAGTATAGGGGAGGGGGGAGTTTATGAGCAGTTCTTC. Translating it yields CASSIGEGGVYEQFF.

The CDR3 DNA reads as TGTGCCATCAGTGAGCGGCAGGGCTATGGCTACACCTTC. Translating gives CAISERQGYGYTF. The V call is TRBV10-3, the J call TRBJ1-2; maybe TRBD1 (5 bases). The CDR3 consists of 13 residues. V lost 2 bases and J 4 bases, leaving 8 bases between the germline ends. The V gene's germline CDR1 is ENHRY and CDR2 SYGVKD.